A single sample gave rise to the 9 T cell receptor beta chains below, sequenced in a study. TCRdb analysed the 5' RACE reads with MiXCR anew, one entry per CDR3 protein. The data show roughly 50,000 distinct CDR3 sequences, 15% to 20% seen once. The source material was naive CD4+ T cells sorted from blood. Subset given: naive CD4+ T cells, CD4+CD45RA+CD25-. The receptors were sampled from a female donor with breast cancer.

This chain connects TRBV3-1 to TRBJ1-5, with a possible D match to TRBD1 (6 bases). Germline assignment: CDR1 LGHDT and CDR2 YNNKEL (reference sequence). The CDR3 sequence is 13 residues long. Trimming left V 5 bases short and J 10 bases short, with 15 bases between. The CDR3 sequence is CASSRDTGSPQHF. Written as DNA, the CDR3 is TGTGCCAGCAGCAGGGACACGGGATCTCCCCAGCATTTT.

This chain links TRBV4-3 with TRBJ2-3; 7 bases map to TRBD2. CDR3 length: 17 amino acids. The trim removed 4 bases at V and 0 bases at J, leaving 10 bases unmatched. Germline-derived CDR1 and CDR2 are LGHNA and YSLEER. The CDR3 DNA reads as TGCGCCAGCAGCCTGCGAAAGAGCGGGGTTAGCACAGATACGCAGTATTTT. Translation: CASSLRKSGVSTDTQYF.

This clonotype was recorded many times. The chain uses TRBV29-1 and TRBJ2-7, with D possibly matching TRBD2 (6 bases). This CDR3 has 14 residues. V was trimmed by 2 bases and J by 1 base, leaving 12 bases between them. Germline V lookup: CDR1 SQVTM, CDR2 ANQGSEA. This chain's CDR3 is CSVEFRDLSYEQYF. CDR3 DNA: TGCAGCGTTGAATTTCGGGACTTGTCCTACGAGCAGTACTTC.

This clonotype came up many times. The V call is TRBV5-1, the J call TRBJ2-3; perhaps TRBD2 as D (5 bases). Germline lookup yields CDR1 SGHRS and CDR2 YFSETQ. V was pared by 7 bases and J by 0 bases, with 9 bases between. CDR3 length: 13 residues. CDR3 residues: CASGERSTDTQYF. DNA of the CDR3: TGCGCCAGCGGCGAGCGGAGCACAGATACGCAGTATTTT.

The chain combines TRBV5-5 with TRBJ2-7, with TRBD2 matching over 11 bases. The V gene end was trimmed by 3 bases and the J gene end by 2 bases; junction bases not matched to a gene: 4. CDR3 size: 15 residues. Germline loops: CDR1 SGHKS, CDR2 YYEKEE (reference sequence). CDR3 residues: CASSSPSGRTYEQYF. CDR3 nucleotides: TGTGCCAGCAGCTCTCCTAGCGGGAGGACCTACGAGCAGTACTTC. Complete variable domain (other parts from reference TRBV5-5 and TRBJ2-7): DAGVTQSPTHLIKTRGQQVTLRCSPISGHKSVSWYQQVLGQGPQFIFQYYEKEERGRGNFPDRFSARQFPNYSSELNVNALLLGDSALYLCASSSPSGRTYEQYFGPGTRLTVT.

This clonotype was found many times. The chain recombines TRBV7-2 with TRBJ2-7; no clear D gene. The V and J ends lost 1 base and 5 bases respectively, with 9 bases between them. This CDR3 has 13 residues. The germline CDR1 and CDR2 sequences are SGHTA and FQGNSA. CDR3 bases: TGTGCCAGCAGCTTAGGCCCCATGGACGAGCAGTACTTC. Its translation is CASSLGPMDEQYF.

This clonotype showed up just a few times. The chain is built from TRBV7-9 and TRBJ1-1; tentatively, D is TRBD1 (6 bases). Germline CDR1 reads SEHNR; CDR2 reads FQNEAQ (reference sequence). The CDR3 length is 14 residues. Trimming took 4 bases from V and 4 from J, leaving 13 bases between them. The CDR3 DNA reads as TGTGCCAGCAGCTCAACGGGGGCGAGCACTGAAGCTTTCTTT. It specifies CASSSTGASTEAFF. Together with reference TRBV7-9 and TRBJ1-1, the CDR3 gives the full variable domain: DTGVSQNPRHKITKRGQNVTFRCDPISEHNRLYWYRQTLGQGPEFLTYFQNEAQLEKSRLLSDRFSAERPKGSFSTLEIQRTEQGDSAMYLCASSSTGASTEAFFGQGTRLTVV.

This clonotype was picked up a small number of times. The CDR3 region is CASSQSGDTQYF. For the CDR3, the DNA is TGCGCCAGCAGCCAAAGCGGGGATACGCAGTATTTT. The chain couples TRBV4-3 to TRBJ2-3; a possible D gene is TRBD2 (6 bases). Germline V gene lookup returns CDR1 LGHNA and CDR2 YSLEER. The CDR3 covers 12 residues. Trimming shortened V by 2 bases and J by 6 bases, and 6 bases separated the two germline ends.

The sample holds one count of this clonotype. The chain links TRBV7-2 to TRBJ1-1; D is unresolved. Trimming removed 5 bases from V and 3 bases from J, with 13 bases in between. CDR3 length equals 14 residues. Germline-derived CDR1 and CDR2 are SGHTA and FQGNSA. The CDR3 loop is CASSPGTADTEAFF. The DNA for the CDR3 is TGTGCCAGCAGCCCTGGCACGGCCGACACTGAAGCTTTCTTT. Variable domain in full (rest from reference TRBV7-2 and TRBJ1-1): GAGVSQSPSNKVTEKGKDVELRCDPISGHTALYWYRQSLGQGLEFLIYFQGNSAPDKSGLPSDRFSAERTGGSVSTLTIQRTQQEDSAVYLCASSPGTADTEAFFGQGTRLTVV.